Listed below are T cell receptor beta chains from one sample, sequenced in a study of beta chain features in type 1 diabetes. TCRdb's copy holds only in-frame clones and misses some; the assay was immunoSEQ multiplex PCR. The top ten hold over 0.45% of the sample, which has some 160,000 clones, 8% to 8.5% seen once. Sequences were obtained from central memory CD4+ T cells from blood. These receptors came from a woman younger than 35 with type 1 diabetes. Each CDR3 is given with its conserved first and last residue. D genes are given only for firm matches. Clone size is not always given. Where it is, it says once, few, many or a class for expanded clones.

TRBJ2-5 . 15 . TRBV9 TGTGCCAGCAGCGTAGTCGGAGGGGGGGGAGAGACCCAGTACTTC CASSVVGGGGETQYF
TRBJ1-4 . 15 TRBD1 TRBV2 TGTGCCAGCAGTGTCGAGGGGACAGGAAGTGAAAAACTGTTTTTT CASSVEGTGSEKLFF
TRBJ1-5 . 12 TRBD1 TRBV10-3 TGTGCCATCAGGGACAGGGAAAGCCCCCAGCATTTT CAIRDRESPQHF
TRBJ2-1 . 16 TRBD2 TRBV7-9 TGTGCCAGCACCCCTTTAGCGGGAGAAAACTACAATGAGCAGTTCTTC CASTPLAGENYNEQFF
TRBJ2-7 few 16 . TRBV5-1 TGCGCCAGCAGCCCCTTGCGACAGAGTACCTCTCCCGAGCAGTACTTC CASSPLRQSTSPEQYF
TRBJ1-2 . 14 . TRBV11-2 TGTGCCAGCAGCTTAGAGGGCAGCCCTGGTGGCTACACCTTC CASSLEGSPGGYTF
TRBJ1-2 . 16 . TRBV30 TGTGCCCGCACCATGGGGCGTTCGAACAATAACTATGGCTACACCTTC CARTMGRSNNNYGYTF
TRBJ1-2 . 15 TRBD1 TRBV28 TGTGCCAGCAGTCCAGGGGACAGGGGGCCAGGTGGCTACACCTTC CASSPGDRGPGGYTF
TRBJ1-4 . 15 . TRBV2 TGTGCCAGCAGGTACAGGGTTGCAACTAATGAAAAACTGTTTTTT CASRYRVATNEKLFF
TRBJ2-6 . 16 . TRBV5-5 TGTGCCAGCAGCGGAATAGCCGTGTCTGGGGCCAACGTCCTGACTTTC CASSGIAVSGANVLTF
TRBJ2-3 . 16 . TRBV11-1 TGTGCCAGCAGCCCCGGGGGTGTCCGTACCACAGATACGCAGTATTTT CASSPGGVRTTDTQYF
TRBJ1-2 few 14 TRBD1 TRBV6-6 TGTGCCAGCAGAAACGGACAGGGTACCTATGGCTACACCTTC CASRNGQGTYGYTF
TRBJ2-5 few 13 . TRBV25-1 TGTGCCAGCAGTGGGACAGTCCAAGAGACCCAGTACTTC CASSGTVQETQYF
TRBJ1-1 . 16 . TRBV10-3 TGTGCCATCAGTGAGTCAATAGGGAGTGGAAATACTGAAGCTTTCTTT CAISESIGSGNTEAFF
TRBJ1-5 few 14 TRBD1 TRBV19 TGTGCCAGTAGTAAGGGACAGAACTCCCAGCCCCAGCATTTT CASSKGQNSQPQHF
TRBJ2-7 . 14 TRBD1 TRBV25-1 TGTGCCAGCAGTGATCAGGGGGCGCTTCGTGAGCAGTACTTC CASSDQGALREQYF
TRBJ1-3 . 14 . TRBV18 TGTGCCAGCTATGGGGGCCGCTCTGGAAACACCATATATTTT CASYGGRSGNTIYF
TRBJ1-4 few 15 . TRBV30 TGTGCCTGGAGTAAGGTATCCCTCGTAACCGGGGAACTGTTTTTT CAWSKVSLVTGELFF
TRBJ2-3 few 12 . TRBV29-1 TGCAGCGTTCTAGTTTCAGCAAATACGCAGTATTTT CSVLVSANTQYF
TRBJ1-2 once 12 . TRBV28 TGTGCCAGCGGGCTAACCGACTATGGCTACACCTTC CASGLTDYGYTF
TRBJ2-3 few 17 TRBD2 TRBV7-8 TGTGCCAGCAGCTTACGGTTTAGCGGGAGTAGCACAGATACGCAGTATTTT CASSLRFSGSSTDTQYF
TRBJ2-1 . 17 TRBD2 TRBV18 TGTGCCAGCTCACCGGCGACTAGCGGGGTATCCTACAATGAGCAGTTCTTC CASSPATSGVSYNEQFF
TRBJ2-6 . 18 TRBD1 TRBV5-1 TGCGCCAGCAGTCTCACCGGGACAGGGTTGGATGGGGCCAACGTCCTGACTTTC CASSLTGTGLDGANVLTF
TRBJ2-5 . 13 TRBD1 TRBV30 TGTGCCTGCGCACAGGGGTACCAAGAGACCCAGTACTTC CACAQGYQETQYF
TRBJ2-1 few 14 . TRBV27 TGTGCCAGCAGTTTATATCGGGGGTACAATGAGCAGTTCTTC CASSLYRGYNEQFF
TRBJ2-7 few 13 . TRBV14 TGTGCCAGCAGCCAAGCGGGGGTGTACGAGCAGTACTTC CASSQAGVYEQYF
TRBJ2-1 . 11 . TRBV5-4 TGTGCCAGCAGCTTGGTAAGCGAGCAGTTCTTC CASSLVSEQFF
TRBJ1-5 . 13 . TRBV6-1 TGTGCCAGCAGGCTCGGGGTAGGACAGCCCCAGCATTTT CASRLGVGQPQHF
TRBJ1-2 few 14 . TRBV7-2 TGTGCCAGCAGCTTAGACAGAAATGTCGGAGGCTACACCTTC CASSLDRNVGGYTF
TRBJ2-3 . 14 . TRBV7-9 TGTGCCAGCAGCCGGGACAAGAGCACAGATACGCAGTATTTT CASSRDKSTDTQYF
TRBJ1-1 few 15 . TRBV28 TGTGCCAGCAGTTTATGGTCGGGGGGGAGCACTGAAGCTTTCTTT CASSLWSGGSTEAFF
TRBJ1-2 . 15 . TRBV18 TGTGCCAGCTCACCAACAACAAATTTAGGGGATGGCTACACCTTC CASSPTTNLGDGYTF
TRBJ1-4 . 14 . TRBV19 TGTGCCAGTACCGCCCTGACAGAGAATGAAAAACTGTTTTTT CASTALTENEKLFF
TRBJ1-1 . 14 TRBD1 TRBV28 TGTGCCAGCAGCCACGACAGGGACCACACTGAAGCTTTCTTT CASSHDRDHTEAFF
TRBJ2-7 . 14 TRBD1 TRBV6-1 TGTGCCAGCAGGGGACAGGGGGATACCTACGAGCAGTACTTC CASRGQGDTYEQYF
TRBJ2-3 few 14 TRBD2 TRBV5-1 TGCGCCAGCAGCCTTGGGACTACTGGGGATACGCAGTATTTT CASSLGTTGDTQYF
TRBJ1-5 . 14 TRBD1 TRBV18 TGTGCCAGCTCACGTGACAGGGGCAATCAGCCCCAGCATTTT CASSRDRGNQPQHF
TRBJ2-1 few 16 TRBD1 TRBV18 TGTGCCAGCTCCAGACCAACCGGGACAGGGGGCGGTGAGCAGTTCTTC CASSRPTGTGGGEQFF
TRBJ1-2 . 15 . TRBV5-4 TGTGCCAGCAGCGGTGGACAGTCGGGTGGTTATGGCTACACCTTC CASSGGQSGGYGYTF
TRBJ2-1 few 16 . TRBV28 TGTGCCAGCAGTTCTCCCCGGGGTCCAGTAGGTAATGAGCAGTTCTTC CASSSPRGPVGNEQFF
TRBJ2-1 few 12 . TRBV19 TGTGCCAGTAGTCCCCAGAGAGGGACACAGTTCTTC CASSPQRGTQFF
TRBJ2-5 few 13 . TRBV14 TGTGCCAGCAGCCAACGTGTCCAAGAGACCCAGTACTTC CASSQRVQETQYF
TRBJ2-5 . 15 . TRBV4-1 TGCGCCAGCAGCCACCCGGCGGTAGGGGGAGAGACCCAGTACTTC CASSHPAVGGETQYF
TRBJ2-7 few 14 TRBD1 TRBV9 TGTGCCAGCAGCCAGGGACAGGGGCCCCTCGAGCAGTACTTC CASSQGQGPLEQYF
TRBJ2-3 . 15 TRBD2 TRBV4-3 TGCGCCAGCAGCCAAGTGCAAGCGGGAACAGATACGCAGTATTTT CASSQVQAGTDTQYF
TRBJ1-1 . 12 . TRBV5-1 TGCGCCAGCAGCTTGACCCCAGCTGAAGCTTTCTTT CASSLTPAEAFF
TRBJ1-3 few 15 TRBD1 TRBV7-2 TGTGCCAGCAGCCCTGGGACAGTTTCTGGAAACACCATATATTTT CASSPGTVSGNTIYF
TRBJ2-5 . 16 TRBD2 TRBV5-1 TGCGCCAGCAGACAGGGACTAGCGGGGGATGGAGAGACCCAGTACTTC CASRQGLAGDGETQYF
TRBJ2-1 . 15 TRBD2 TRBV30 TGTGCCTGGAAGAGGACTAGCGGGCCTTACAATGAGCAGTTCTTC CAWKRTSGPYNEQFF
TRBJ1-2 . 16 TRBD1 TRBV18 TGTGCCAGCTCACCAGTGTCTGGACAGGGGGGCTATGGCTACACCTTC CASSPVSGQGGYGYTF
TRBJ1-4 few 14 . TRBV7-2 TGTGCCAGCAGCACAGGGCCTGCCGATGAAAAACTGTTTTTT CASSTGPADEKLFF
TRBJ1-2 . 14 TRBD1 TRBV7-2 TGTGCCAGCAGCCAAGGGACAGAGGCTAGGGGCTACACCTTC CASSQGTEARGYTF
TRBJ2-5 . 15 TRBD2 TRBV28 TGTGCCAGCAGTTTACTCGGGGGGGGTCCAGAGACCCAGTACTTC CASSLLGGGPETQYF
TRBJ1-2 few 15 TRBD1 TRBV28 TGTGCCAGCAGTTTCTCCGACAGGGAATACTATGGCTACACCTTC CASSFSDREYYGYTF
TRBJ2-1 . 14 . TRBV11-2 TGTGCCAGCAACAGGGCAGGTACCTACAATGAGCAGTTCTTC CASNRAGTYNEQFF
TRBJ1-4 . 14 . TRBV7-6 TGTGCCAGCAGCTTAGGCGCAACTAATGAAAAACTGTTTTTT CASSLGATNEKLFF